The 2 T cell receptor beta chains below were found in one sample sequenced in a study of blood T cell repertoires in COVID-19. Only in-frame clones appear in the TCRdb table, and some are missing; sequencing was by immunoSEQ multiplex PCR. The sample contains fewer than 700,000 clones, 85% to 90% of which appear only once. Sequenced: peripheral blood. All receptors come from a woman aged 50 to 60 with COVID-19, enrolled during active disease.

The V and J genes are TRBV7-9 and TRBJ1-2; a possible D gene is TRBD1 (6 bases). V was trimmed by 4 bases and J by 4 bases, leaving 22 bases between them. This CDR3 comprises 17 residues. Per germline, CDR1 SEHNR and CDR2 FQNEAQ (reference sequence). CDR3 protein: CASSSREWQGPFYGYTF. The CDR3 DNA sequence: TGTGCCAGCAGCTCCAGGGAATGGCAGGGGCCTTTCTATGGCTACACCTTC.

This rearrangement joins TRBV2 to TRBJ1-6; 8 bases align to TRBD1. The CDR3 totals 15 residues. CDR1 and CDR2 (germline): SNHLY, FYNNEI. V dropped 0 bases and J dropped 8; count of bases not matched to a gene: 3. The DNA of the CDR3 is TGTGCCAGCAGTGAAGCCTCAGGGGGCGATTCACCCCTCCACTTT. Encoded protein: CASSEASGGDSPLHF.